Listed below are T cell receptor beta chains from one sample, sequenced in a study of blood T cell repertoires in COVID-19. The protocol was immunoSEQ multiplex PCR, while the TCRdb copy is restricted to in-frame clones and leaves out a portion. The table has approximately 93,000 clones, roughly 90% seen once. Sequenced sample: peripheral blood. These receptors were taken from a middle-aged man with active or convalescent COVID-19. The CDR3 runs from the conserved cysteine through the conserved F or W.

v_call cdr3_aa
TRBV19 CASHNVENQPQHF
TRBV28 CASSPRGAGASQTQYF
TRBV5-6 CASSPAFQQETQYF
TRBV29-1 CSVEASGRSYNEQFF
TRBV4-3 CASSQELGAITGSPLHF
TRBV27 CASSLEPGELFF
TRBV30 CAWTRIENTGELFF
TRBV7-2 CASSLGLAYNEQFF
TRBV5-1 CASSPNRGLNTEAFF
TRBV28 CASRQGQRYNEQFF
TRBV6-1 CASSERQGAISPLHF
TRBV6-1 CASSEVSDTDTQYF
TRBV15 CATSRTNPQVLGEQYF
TRBV9 CASSPGRVEETQYF
TRBV11-2 CASSPTRGGGPRDEQFF
TRBV7-9 CASSLKTGTHEKLFF
TRBV19 CASSIPGGDYEQYF
TRBV7-2 CASSLVSLQGPQHF
TRBV11-2 CASSPVGLAGVDTQYF
TRBV5-5 CASSLTLAGGLNSGANVLTF
TRBV18 CASSPPGTPNTEAFF
TRBV7-6 CASSDSTWPGSREGGELFF
TRBV5-5 CASSLALTSGGRHNEQFF
TRBV20-1 CSASRGAGSGNTIYF
TRBV10-2 CASSETGTHQETQYF
TRBV5-1 CASSLDGTGELFF
TRBV30 CAWNSGTVGNTIYF
TRBV4-1 CASSQTGTGGERANVLTF
TRBV5-1 CASNMDSGPTGELFF
TRBV10-3 CAISGLAANTGELFF
TRBV5-4 CASSSSRRDRGTYGYTF
TRBV5-1 CASSPGQGNYGYTF
TRBV19 CASTFLSRGVYGYTF
TRBV7-2 CASSFNWELFF
TRBV9 CASSVGTVENSPLHF
TRBV2 CASSGVGGGAMTDTQYF
TRBV5-8 CASSLARSGANVLTF
TRBV21-1 CASSNDGGPKNIQYF
TRBV15 CATSRDRGNEQFF
TRBV18 CASSPRARGGTYNEQFF
TRBV4-2 CASSLQRDPINEQFF
TRBV7-9 CASSPSGNTGELFF
TRBV5-1 CASSLEDGQGTTDTQYF
TRBV9 CASSVGFGNTEAFF
TRBV6-5 CASSRGSSKNIQYF
TRBV7-9 CASSLVLVGGQETQYF
TRBV9 CASSQRLAGGPESYNEQFF
TRBV20-1 CSARALREAFF
TRBV18 CASSPGTGGPNEKLFF
TRBV24-1 CATSDFTAGVCTDTQYF